These 30 T cell receptor beta chains share one sample of origin, sequenced in a study of STAT5B mutations in CD4+ large granular lymphocyte leukemia. Libraries were prepared by immunoSEQ multiplex PCR; TCRdb keeps only in-frame clonotypes and omits some of them. The top ten clones hold 3% to 4.5% of a sample with just over 40,000 clones, roughly 76% of them seen once. Sequenced input: CD4+ T cells from blood buffy coats. These receptors all come from a human donor in good health.

This clone has only a few counts. The chain combines TRBV30 with TRBJ1-3; the D is unclear. Germline V gene data show CDR1 as GTSNPN and CDR2 as SVGIG (reference sequence). The CDR3 is made up of 14 amino acids. V lost 4 bases and J lost 2, with 12 bases in between. The CDR3 reads CAWNEVGPGNTIYF. The DNA for the CDR3 is TGTGCCTGGAACGAAGTCGGGCCTGGAAACACCATATATTTT.

The J gene is TRBJ2-7, the V gene TRBV4-2; 7 bases map to TRBD2. The V segment lost 0 bases and the J segment 2 bases; nucleotides outside the gene matches: 4. There are 15 residues in the CDR3. The germline CDR1 and CDR2 sequences are LGHNA and YNFKEQ. CDR3 DNA sequence: TGTGCCAGCAGCCAAGAAGCTAGCGGAACCTACGAGCAGTACTTC. This codes for CASSQEASGTYEQYF.

The chain has TRBV2 and TRBJ1-1, with 8 bases fitting TRBD1. V shed 5 bases, J shed 4 bases, and the junction held 6 bases outside the gene matches. The CDR3 has 14 amino acids. The germline V gene encodes CDR1 SNHLY and CDR2 FYNNEI. CDR3 coding DNA: TGTGCCAGCAGTTCCGACAGGGGCCGCACTGAAGCTTTCTTT. Its translation: CASSSDRGRTEAFF. Drawing the rest from reference TRBV2 and TRBJ1-1, the complete variable domain is EPEVTQTPSHQVTQMGQEVILRCVPISNHLYFYWYRQILGQKVEFLVSFYNNEISEKSEIFDDQFSVERPDGSNFTLKIRSTKLEDSAMYFCASSSDRGRTEAFFGQGTRLTVV.

This clone was found a few times. The V gene is TRBV18, the J gene TRBJ1-2; 8 positions match TRBD1. V lost 2 bases and J lost 7; bases outside the gene matches: 3. The CDR3 extends over 13 amino acids. The germline gives CDR1 KGHSH, CDR2 LQKENI. CDR3: CASSPGQGAGYTF. CDR3 nucleotide sequence: TGTGCCAGCTCACCAGGGCAGGGGGCTGGCTACACCTTC.

The chain links TRBV5-6 to TRBJ2-1; 10 bases line up with TRBD2. Per germline, CDR1 SGHDT and CDR2 YYEEEE. The CDR3 covers 16 residues. Trimming removed 1 base from V and 1 base from J; junction bases left unmatched: 2. CDR3 amino acids: CASSLTSGASYNEQFF. CDR3 in DNA: TGTGCCAGCAGCTTGACTAGCGGGGCTTCCTACAATGAGCAGTTCTTC.

The J gene is TRBJ2-3, the V gene TRBV6-6; tentatively, D is TRBD2 (6 bases). Germline CDR1 MNHNY, CDR2 SVGAGI (reference sequence). Trimming took off 6 bases at V and 2 bases at J, with 12 bases between the two ends. The CDR3 has 14 residues. This CDR3 is CASRPRDSTDTQYF. The CDR3 region has the DNA TGTGCCAGCAGACCCCGGGACTCCACAGATACGCAGTATTTT.

This chain connects TRBV6-1 to TRBJ2-1; 7 bases align to TRBD2. After removal of 1 base from V and 9 bases from J, the junction contained 6 bases not matched to a gene. This CDR3 is built from 14 residues. The germline V gene encodes CDR1 MNHNS and CDR2 SASEGT. Written as DNA, the CDR3 is TGTGCCAGCAGTGAAGGGGGAGGGCCGGGTGAGCAGTTCTTC. Translating gives CASSEGGGPGEQFF.

This chain links TRBV6-1 with TRBJ2-2; 8 nucleotides agree with TRBD1. The CDR3 contains 15 residues. Germline V gene lookup returns CDR1 MNHNS and CDR2 SASEGT. J gave up 9 bases and V 1 base, and 7 bases lay outside the gene matches. The CDR3 region has the DNA TGTGCCAGCAGTGAAGTGGGACAGGTATCCTGGGAGCTGTTTTTT. It is translated as CASSEVGQVSWELFF.

This chain uses TRBV7-9 with TRBJ2-7; D unclear. This CDR3 is 14 amino acids long. Germline assignment: CDR1 SEHNR and CDR2 FQNEAQ (reference sequence). Trimming removed 5 bases from V and 1 base from J, with 12 bases in between. CDR3 DNA: TGTGCCAGCAGCCCTGGCAGGTTTTCCTACGAGCAGTACTTC. Residues: CASSPGRFSYEQYF.

The chain recombines TRBV5-1 with TRBJ2-5; D is possibly TRBD2 (5 bases). The closer fit of TRBJ2-7 to the DNA end suggests the J call may be wrong. Germline CDR1 and CDR2: SGHRS and YFSETQ. The CDR3 has 14 amino acids. The CDR3 DNA sequence: TGCGCCAGCAGCTTCAATCGGGGTTCCTACGAGCAGTACTTC. Residues: CASSFNRGSYEQYF.

This clone was observed a single time. The rearrangement links TRBV5-1 to TRBJ2-5; the D gene is possibly TRBD1 (5 bases). Trimming took 0 bases from V and 5 from J, leaving 11 bases between them. Per the germline V gene, CDR1 is SGHRS and CDR2 is YFSETQ. This CDR3 comprises 14 residues. The CDR3 DNA is TGCGCCAGCAGCTTGGACACAGGTCAGGAGACCCAGTACTTC. Protein product: CASSLDTGQETQYF.

The chain employs TRBV5-1 and TRBJ2-7; 8 positions agree with TRBD2. Looked up from germline, CDR1 is SGHRS and CDR2 is YFSETQ. The length of the CDR3 is 14 residues. With V trimmed by 0 bases and J by 7 bases, 6 bases remained unmatched. CDR3 in DNA: TGCGCCAGCAGCTTGGAAAATCGGGGGGGGGAGCAGTACTTC. Amino acid sequence: CASSLENRGGEQYF.

The V call is TRBV2, the J call TRBJ2-7; perhaps TRBD1 as D (6 bases). The CDR3 has 16 residues. Trimming left V 4 bases short and J 0 bases short, with 16 bases between. Germline V CDR1 and CDR2: SNHLY, FYNNEI. Here the CDR3 DNA reads TGTGCCAGCAGTGGCAGGTCAGGGGCGGGCTCCTACGAGCAGTACTTC. It is translated as CASSGRSGAGSYEQYF. Full variable domain (remainder filled in from reference TRBV2 and TRBJ2-7): EPEVTQTPSHQVTQMGQEVILRCVPISNHLYFYWYRQILGQKVEFLVSFYNNEISEKSEIFDDQFSVERPDGSNFTLKIRSTKLEDSAMYFCASSGRSGAGSYEQYFGPGTRLTVT.

This clone was detected only once. The V and J genes are TRBV5-4 and TRBJ2-3; 9 bases are shared with TRBD1. V was clipped by 4 bases and J by 6 bases; unmatched bases: 9. Germline CDR1 and CDR2: SGHNT and YYREEE (reference sequence). The CDR3 spans 15 residues. This CDR3 is CASSARRTGDDTQYF. CDR3 sequence (DNA): TGTGCCAGCAGCGCACGAAGGACAGGGGATGATACGCAGTATTTT.

Worth noting for this clone: Other DNA sequences in this sample translate to the same CDR3. CDR3 loop: CAIREDRVNHEQYF. CDR3 DNA: TGTGCCATCAGGGAGGACAGGGTAAACCACGAGCAGTACTTC. This sequence joins TRBV10-3 and TRBJ2-7, with 8 bases identical to TRBD1. The CDR3 is 14 residues long. Germline trimming cut 6 bases from V and 5 bases from J; bases unmatched to any gene: 9. The germline V gene encodes CDR1 ENHRY and CDR2 SYGVKD.

V is TRBV5-1 and J is TRBJ2-3, with 9 bases that match TRBD1. Germline V lookup: CDR1 SGHRS, CDR2 YFSETQ. With V trimmed by 4 bases and J by 6 bases, 9 bases remained unmatched. The CDR3 covers 15 residues. CDR3 loop: CASSVQGALFDTQYF. CDR3 sequence (DNA): TGCGCCAGCAGCGTACAGGGGGCACTATTTGATACGCAGTATTTT.

The CDR3 DNA is TGTGCCAGCAGTGAAACCGGGACCAGTGGGGCTTTCTTT. Its translation is CASSETGTSGAFF. The V and J genes are TRBV6-1 and TRBJ1-1; TRBD1 is a possible D gene (5 bases). The CDR3 has 13 amino acids. V shed 2 bases and J shed 11 bases, with 15 bases lying between them. Germline CDR1 is MNHNS and CDR2 is SASEGT.

This chain connects TRBV6-1 to TRBJ2-2; 8 bases agree with TRBD2. CDR3 length: 16 amino acids. CDR1 and CDR2 from the germline V gene are MNHNS and SASEGT. V trimming: 4 bases; J trimming: 5 bases; junction bases outside the gene matches: 9. The CDR3 sequence: CASSGQREWNTGELFF. In DNA form, the CDR3 reads TGTGCCAGCAGTGGGCAGCGGGAGTGGAATACCGGGGAGCTGTTTTTT.

The chain joins TRBV5-1 to TRBJ1-6, with D unclear. Germline CDR1 reads SGHRS; CDR2 reads YFSETQ. V was pared by 0 bases and J by 10 bases, with 17 bases between. CDR3 length equals 16 residues. Written as DNA, the CDR3 is TGCGCCAGCAGCTTGGAAGGTGCACTGGGGAACTCACCCCTCCACTTT. It specifies CASSLEGALGNSPLHF.

The chain employs TRBV30 and TRBJ1-2; D is uncertain. Trimming removed 5 bases at V and 7 bases at J, with 11 bases between. Germline lookup yields CDR1 GTSNPN and CDR2 SVGIG (reference sequence). This CDR3 contains 11 residues. The CDR3 bases are TGTGCCTGGGCTCGTCATCTTGGCTACACCTTC. This gives the protein CAWARHLGYTF.

The V and J genes are TRBV5-4 and TRBJ1-1; D not resolved. Trimming removed 3 bases at V and 7 bases at J, with 10 bases between. There are 12 residues in the CDR3. Looked up from germline, CDR1 is SGHNT and CDR2 is YYREEE (reference sequence). In DNA form, the CDR3 reads TGTGCCAGCAGCTCGTCGACTGGTGAAGCTTTCTTT. This sequence encodes CASSSSTGEAFF.

This clone was found once. The chain has TRBV18 and TRBJ2-7, with TRBD1 identical over 7 bases. The CDR3 totals 15 residues. The V and J ends lost 2 bases and 0 bases, in that order; junction bases with no gene match: 4. CDR1 KGHSH and CDR2 LQKENI come from the germline V gene. CDR3 in amino acids: CASSPSPGGSYEQYF. The CDR3 DNA reads TGTGCCAGCTCACCAAGTCCAGGGGGCTCCTACGAGCAGTACTTC.

This clone has more than one count but fewer than ten. The gene calls are TRBV28 and TRBJ2-1; tentative D call: TRBD1 (6 bases). The germline V gene has CDR1 MDHEN and CDR2 SYDVKM. The germline V and J ends were trimmed by 3 bases and 10 bases, with 16 bases remaining between them. The CDR3 covers 14 residues. The chain's CDR3 is CASSLWAGAREQFF. The CDR3 region has the DNA TGTGCCAGCAGTTTGTGGGCAGGGGCCAGGGAGCAGTTCTTC.

The V gene is TRBV10-3, the J gene TRBJ2-3; D unresolved. The germline V gene has CDR1 ENHRY and CDR2 SYGVKD. The length of the CDR3 is 15 residues. Trimming took off 1 base at V and 0 bases at J, with 8 bases between the two ends. The CDR3 region has the DNA TGTGCCATCAGTGAGTGGCAGACTAGCACAGATACGCAGTATTTT. Protein sequence: CAISEWQTSTDTQYF.

The V and J genes are TRBV21-1 and TRBJ2-7; the table's D call TRBD2 went unverified against the DNA. TRBV21-1 counts as a pseudogene. The CDR3 is made up of 18 amino acids. DNA for the CDR3: TGTGCCAGCAGCGCCCGCCGCTCCGCTAGCGGGACTTCCTACGAGCAGTACTTC. Translation: CASSARRSASGTSYEQYF.

The chain is built from TRBV10-3 and TRBJ1-5, with D unresolved. The CDR3 totals 14 residues. Trimming shortened V by 4 bases and J by 2 bases, and 9 bases separated the two germline ends. Germline V gene lookup returns CDR1 ENHRY and CDR2 SYGVKD. The CDR3 loop reads CAISGLRGNQPQHF. As DNA, the CDR3 is TGTGCCATCAGTGGCCTAAGGGGCAATCAGCCCCAGCATTTT.

The gene calls are TRBV6-1 and TRBJ1-6; no reliable D call. The CDR3 contains 13 residues. The V and J ends lost 8 bases and 10 bases respectively, with 15 bases between them. CDR1 and CDR2 from the germline V gene are MNHNS and SASEGT. The CDR3 loop is CASRSGIGSPLHF. CDR3 DNA: TGTGCCAGCCGTTCAGGTATAGGATCACCCCTCCACTTT.

The V call is TRBV6-1, the J call TRBJ2-1; 13 bases fit TRBD2. Germline loops: CDR1 MNHNS, CDR2 SASEGT. Germline trimming cut 4 bases from V and 7 bases from J; bases unmatched to any gene: 7. The CDR3 runs to 16 residues. The CDR3 nucleotides read TGTGCCAGCAGTGGACTAGCGGGGGGTCCAGGGAATGAGCAGTTCTTC. Translating it yields CASSGLAGGPGNEQFF.

The V call is TRBV4-1, the J call TRBJ2-1, with 8 nucleotides matching TRBD2. The CDR3 runs to 16 residues. Germline lookup yields CDR1 MGHRA and CDR2 YSYEKL. V lost 1 base to trimming and J lost 3 bases; unmatched junction nucleotides: 5. CDR3 protein: CASSQGIAGLYNEQFF. The CDR3 coding sequence is TGCGCCAGCAGCCAAGGTATAGCGGGACTCTACAATGAGCAGTTCTTC.

This chain links TRBV27 with TRBJ1-3; D is uncertain. CDR1 is MNHEY and CDR2 is SMNVEV in the germline V gene (reference sequence). The CDR3 covers 13 residues. With 2 bases removed from V and 1 base from J, the gap between germline ends came to 3 bases. Here the CDR3 DNA reads TGTGCCAGCAGTTTAAATTCTGGAAACACCATATATTTT. It encodes CASSLNSGNTIYF.